A selection of T cell receptor beta chains follows, all from one sample in a study of blood T cell repertoires in COVID-19. The data were produced by immunoSEQ multiplex PCR, yet TCRdb's version contains in-frame clones alone and is incomplete. Among under 300,000 clones listed, 85% to 90% were seen once. Sequencing was done on a sample of peripheral blood. These receptors were taken from a young woman with COVID-19, enrolled during active disease. CDR3s include the opening cysteine and the closing phenylalanine or tryptophan. Each record gives: D gene, clone size, J gene, V gene, CDR3 protein, CDR3 DNA. The D gene is left open where the match is weak. Rows give clone size only sometimes, using once, few, many, or a class for an expanded clone.

d_gene: .; abundance: .; j_gene: TRBJ2-7; v_gene: TRBV6-4; CDR3aa: CASSDSKERAVYEQYF; CDR3nt: TGTGCCAGCAGTGACTCGAAGGAGAGGGCTGTCTACGAGCAGTACTTC
d_gene: TRBD1; abundance: .; j_gene: TRBJ1-6; v_gene: TRBV2; CDR3aa: CASSRQGALTSPLHF; CDR3nt: TGTGCCAGCAGCCGACAGGGGGCGCTAACCTCACCCCTCCACTTT
d_gene: .; abundance: once; j_gene: TRBJ1-1; v_gene: TRBV4-1; CDR3aa: CASSPAGFLNTEAFF; CDR3nt: TGCGCCAGCAGCCCCGCAGGATTCCTGAACACTGAAGCTTTCTTT
d_gene: .; abundance: .; j_gene: TRBJ1-6; v_gene: TRBV5-6; CDR3aa: CASSLTVFSYNSPLHF; CDR3nt: TGTGCCAGCAGCTTAACGGTGTTCTCCTATAATTCACCCCTCCACTTT
d_gene: TRBD1; abundance: .; j_gene: TRBJ2-7; v_gene: TRBV4-2; CDR3aa: CASSPGTGGYEQYF; CDR3nt: TGTGCCAGCAGCCCCGGGACAGGGGGTTACGAGCAGTACTTC
d_gene: .; abundance: .; j_gene: TRBJ1-5; v_gene: TRBV27; CDR3aa: CATSDSHSNQPQHF; CDR3nt: TGTGCCACCTCGGACAGCCATAGCAATCAGCCCCAGCATTTT
d_gene: .; abundance: once; j_gene: TRBJ2-7; v_gene: TRBV4-1; CDR3aa: CASSVAAQAYEQYF; CDR3nt: TGCGCCAGCAGCGTCGCGGCACAAGCCTACGAGCAGTACTTC
d_gene: .; abundance: .; j_gene: TRBJ1-1; v_gene: TRBV2; CDR3aa: CASSEDIEAFF; CDR3nt: TGTGCCAGCAGTGAGGACATTGAAGCTTTCTTT
d_gene: TRBD1; abundance: .; j_gene: TRBJ2-2; v_gene: TRBV19; CDR3aa: CASSFPNRGTGELFF; CDR3nt: TGTGCCAGTAGTTTCCCTAACAGGGGCACCGGGGAGCTGTTTTTT
d_gene: .; abundance: few; j_gene: TRBJ2-1; v_gene: TRBV7-6; CDR3aa: CASSPTGTPYKYNEQFF; CDR3nt: TGTGCCAGCAGCCCTACAGGGACCCCTTACAAATACAATGAGCAGTTCTTC
d_gene: TRBD1; abundance: .; j_gene: TRBJ1-1; v_gene: TRBV5-1; CDR3aa: CASSLPTGGFTEAFF; CDR3nt: TGCGCCAGCAGCCTCCCGACAGGGGGATTCACTGAAGCTTTCTTT
d_gene: TRBD1; abundance: .; j_gene: TRBJ1-2; v_gene: TRBV29-1; CDR3aa: CSVEQQGIFYTF; CDR3nt: TGCAGCGTTGAGCAACAGGGGATTTTCTACACCTTC
d_gene: TRBD1; abundance: few; j_gene: TRBJ2-7; v_gene: TRBV6-2/TRBV6-3; CDR3aa: CASSYRQGKYEQYF; CDR3nt: TGTGCCAGCAGTTACCGACAGGGGAAGTACGAGCAGTACTTC
d_gene: TRBD1; abundance: .; j_gene: TRBJ1-2; v_gene: TRBV2; CDR3aa: CASSESAGGYGYTF; CDR3nt: TGTGCCAGCAGTGAATCGGCAGGGGGTTATGGCTACACCTTC
d_gene: TRBD2; abundance: .; j_gene: TRBJ2-5; v_gene: TRBV27; CDR3aa: CASSLSGGGETQYF; CDR3nt: TGTGCCAGCAGTTTAAGCGGGGGTGGAGAGACCCAGTACTTC
d_gene: TRBD1; abundance: .; j_gene: TRBJ1-2; v_gene: TRBV3-1/TRBV3-2; CDR3aa: CASSQGTGNYGYTF; CDR3nt: TGTGCCAGCAGCCAAGGGACAGGGAACTATGGCTACACCTTC
d_gene: TRBD1; abundance: few; j_gene: TRBJ1-1; v_gene: TRBV5-1; CDR3aa: CASSYGQGKAFF; CDR3nt: TGCGCCAGCAGCTACGGACAGGGTAAAGCTTTCTTT
d_gene: .; abundance: .; j_gene: TRBJ2-1; v_gene: TRBV7-9; CDR3aa: CASSSERVLPYNEQFF; CDR3nt: TGTGCCAGCAGCTCAGAGCGGGTCTTGCCCTACAATGAGCAGTTCTTC
d_gene: .; abundance: .; j_gene: TRBJ1-6; v_gene: TRBV30; CDR3aa: CAWSGQGQPLHF; CDR3nt: TGTGCCTGGAGTGGTCAGGGACAACCCCTCCACTTT
d_gene: .; abundance: .; j_gene: TRBJ1-2; v_gene: TRBV3-1/TRBV3-2; CDR3aa: CASSQWETNYGYTF; CDR3nt: TGTGCCAGCAGCCAGTGGGAGACTAACTATGGCTACACCTTC
d_gene: TRBD2; abundance: .; j_gene: TRBJ2-7; v_gene: TRBV4-1; CDR3aa: CASSQERGGLYEQYF; CDR3nt: TGCGCCAGCAGCCAAGAGCGGGGGGGCCTGTACGAGCAGTACTTC
d_gene: TRBD1; abundance: .; j_gene: TRBJ2-7; v_gene: TRBV6-6; CDR3aa: CASSYRDRAEQYF; CDR3nt: TGTGCCAGCAGTTACCGGGACAGGGCCGAGCAGTACTTC
d_gene: TRBD2; abundance: once; j_gene: TRBJ2-7; v_gene: TRBV27; CDR3aa: CASSLLGLAHEQYF; CDR3nt: TGTGCCAGCAGTTTATTGGGACTAGCCCACGAGCAGTACTTC
d_gene: TRBD1; abundance: few; j_gene: TRBJ2-7; v_gene: TRBV5-4; CDR3aa: CASSLDRASDEQYF; CDR3nt: TGTGCCAGCAGCCTTGACAGGGCTTCCGACGAGCAGTACTTC
d_gene: TRBD1; abundance: .; j_gene: TRBJ2-3; v_gene: TRBV27; CDR3aa: CASSLYFQGALGTDTQYF; CDR3nt: TGTGCCAGCAGTTTATATTTCCAGGGGGCTCTGGGAACAGATACGCAGTATTTT
d_gene: .; abundance: .; j_gene: TRBJ1-1; v_gene: TRBV10-3; CDR3aa: CAIRFRGNTEAFF; CDR3nt: TGTGCCATCAGGTTTAGGGGGAACACTGAAGCTTTCTTT
d_gene: .; abundance: .; j_gene: TRBJ2-7; v_gene: TRBV20-1; CDR3aa: CSARGYWEQYF; CDR3nt: TGCAGTGCTCGAGGATACTGGGAGCAGTACTTC
d_gene: .; abundance: once; j_gene: TRBJ2-7; v_gene: TRBV14; CDR3aa: CASSQSQGYEQYF; CDR3nt: TGTGCCAGCAGCCAGAGTCAGGGGTACGAGCAGTACTTC
d_gene: TRBD1; abundance: few; j_gene: TRBJ2-7; v_gene: TRBV14; CDR3aa: CASSQNRGQLGEQYF; CDR3nt: TGTGCCAGCAGCCAGAACAGGGGGCAACTGGGGGAGCAGTACTTC
d_gene: .; abundance: .; j_gene: TRBJ1-1; v_gene: TRBV5-4; CDR3aa: CASSLGDYTEAFF; CDR3nt: TGTGCCAGCAGCTTGGGCGATTACACTGAAGCTTTCTTT
d_gene: .; abundance: .; j_gene: TRBJ1-1; v_gene: TRBV6-5; CDR3aa: CASSSQGYVNTEAFF; CDR3nt: TGTGCCAGCAGTTCACAGGGATATGTGAACACTGAAGCTTTCTTT
d_gene: .; abundance: .; j_gene: TRBJ2-5; v_gene: TRBV30; CDR3aa: CAWSRAGLQETQYF; CDR3nt: TGTGCCTGGAGCCGGGCAGGGTTGCAAGAGACCCAGTACTTC
d_gene: TRBD1; abundance: .; j_gene: TRBJ2-2; v_gene: TRBV2; CDR3aa: CASTGQGPTGELFF; CDR3nt: TGTGCCAGCACCGGACAGGGTCCCACCGGGGAGCTGTTTTTT
d_gene: TRBD1; abundance: .; j_gene: TRBJ2-1; v_gene: TRBV5-6; CDR3aa: CASSLAGWIGTGFYNEQFF; CDR3nt: TGTGCCAGCAGCTTGGCCGGGTGGATAGGGACAGGGTTCTACAATGAGCAGTTCTTC
d_gene: .; abundance: .; j_gene: TRBJ1-6; v_gene: TRBV5-1; CDR3aa: CASSREASLNSPLHF; CDR3nt: TGCGCCAGCAGCCGGGAGGCTTCTCTTAATTCACCCCTCCACTTT
d_gene: .; abundance: .; j_gene: TRBJ2-5; v_gene: TRBV28; CDR3aa: CASRARETQYF; CDR3nt: TGTGCCAGCAGAGCACGAGAGACCCAGTACTTC
d_gene: .; abundance: .; j_gene: TRBJ2-7; v_gene: TRBV18; CDR3aa: CASSRLPEEQYF; CDR3nt: TGTGCCAGCTCACGCCTTCCGGAGGAGCAGTACTTC
d_gene: .; abundance: .; j_gene: TRBJ2-7; v_gene: TRBV27; CDR3aa: CASSLSFPSYEQYF; CDR3nt: TGTGCCAGCAGTTTATCGTTCCCCAGCTACGAGCAGTACTTC
d_gene: .; abundance: .; j_gene: TRBJ1-1; v_gene: TRBV18; CDR3aa: CASSPVVSDTEAFF; CDR3nt: TGTGCCAGCTCACCAGTGGTATCGGACACTGAAGCTTTCTTT
d_gene: TRBD1; abundance: .; j_gene: TRBJ1-4; v_gene: TRBV28; CDR3aa: CASSGTTDRGLFF; CDR3nt: TGTGCCAGCAGCGGTACGACGGACAGGGGGCTGTTTTTT
d_gene: .; abundance: .; j_gene: TRBJ1-2; v_gene: TRBV5-1; CDR3aa: CASSLGAGSYGYTF; CDR3nt: TGCGCCAGCAGCTTGGGGGCGGGGAGCTATGGCTACACCTTC
d_gene: TRBD1; abundance: .; j_gene: TRBJ1-2; v_gene: TRBV5-5; CDR3aa: CASSLVQGAWGYTF; CDR3nt: TGTGCCAGCAGCTTGGTTCAGGGGGCCTGGGGCTACACCTTC
d_gene: .; abundance: .; j_gene: TRBJ1-1; v_gene: TRBV7-9; CDR3aa: CASSSGWNTEAFF; CDR3nt: TGTGCCAGCAGCTCGGGGTGGAACACTGAAGCTTTCTTT
d_gene: .; abundance: .; j_gene: TRBJ1-1; v_gene: TRBV10-3; CDR3aa: CAISEAGENTEAFF; CDR3nt: TGTGCCATCAGTGAGGCAGGGGAGAACACTGAAGCTTTCTTT
d_gene: .; abundance: .; j_gene: TRBJ2-2; v_gene: TRBV18; CDR3aa: CASSPPRDTGELFF; CDR3nt: TGTGCCAGCTCACCACCACGAGACACCGGGGAGCTGTTTTTT
d_gene: .; abundance: .; j_gene: TRBJ2-7; v_gene: TRBV28; CDR3aa: CAAQGLAYEQYF; CDR3nt: TGTGCCGCCCAAGGTCTAGCCTACGAGCAGTACTTC
d_gene: .; abundance: .; j_gene: TRBJ2-1; v_gene: TRBV4-1; CDR3aa: CASSQDGADEQFF; CDR3nt: TGCGCCAGCAGCCAAGATGGGGCCGATGAGCAGTTCTTC
d_gene: .; abundance: .; j_gene: TRBJ1-5; v_gene: TRBV6-5; CDR3aa: CASSPDRTLTSRQHF; CDR3nt: TGTGCCAGCAGTCCCGACAGAACCTTAACATCACGCCAGCATTTT
d_gene: TRBD1; abundance: .; j_gene: TRBJ1-3; v_gene: TRBV28; CDR3aa: CASSFSDRVGNTIYF; CDR3nt: TGTGCCAGCAGTTTCTCTGACAGGGTAGGAAACACCATATATTTT
d_gene: TRBD2; abundance: .; j_gene: TRBJ2-5; v_gene: TRBV19; CDR3aa: CASSMGEGLAGGLEETQYF; CDR3nt: TGTGCCAGTAGTATGGGAGAGGGACTAGCGGGGGGATTAGAAGAGACCCAGTACTTC
d_gene: TRBD2; abundance: .; j_gene: TRBJ2-5; v_gene: TRBV7-2; CDR3aa: CASSGGGSQYF; CDR3nt: TGTGCCAGCAGCGGGGGGGGGTCCCAGTACTTC
d_gene: .; abundance: .; j_gene: TRBJ2-7; v_gene: TRBV6-5; CDR3aa: CASLGQSPYEQYF; CDR3nt: TGTGCCAGCCTGGGACAATCTCCCTACGAGCAGTACTTC
d_gene: TRBD1; abundance: .; j_gene: TRBJ1-2; v_gene: TRBV5-5; CDR3aa: CASSLQGAGGYTF; CDR3nt: TGTGCCAGCAGCTTGCAGGGGGCTGGGGGCTACACCTTC